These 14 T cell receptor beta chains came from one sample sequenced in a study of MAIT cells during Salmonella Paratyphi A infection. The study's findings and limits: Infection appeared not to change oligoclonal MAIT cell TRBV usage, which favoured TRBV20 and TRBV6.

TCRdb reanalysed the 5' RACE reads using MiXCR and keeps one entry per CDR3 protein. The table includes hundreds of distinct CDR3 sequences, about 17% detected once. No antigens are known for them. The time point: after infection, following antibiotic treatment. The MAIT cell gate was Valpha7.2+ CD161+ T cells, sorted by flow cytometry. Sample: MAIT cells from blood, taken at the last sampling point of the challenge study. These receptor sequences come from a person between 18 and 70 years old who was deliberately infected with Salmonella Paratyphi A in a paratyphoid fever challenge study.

CDR3 sequence: CASSDSGEDNEQFF. DNA of the CDR3: TGTGCCAGCAGTGACTCAGGGGAGGACAATGAGCAGTTCTTC. The rearrangement joins TRBV6-4 to TRBJ2-1, with TRBD2 as a possible D gene (6 bases). V dropped 0 bases and J dropped 5 bases, with 8 bases sitting between them. The CDR3 consists of 14 residues. The germline V gene encodes CDR1 MRHNA and CDR2 SNTAGT.

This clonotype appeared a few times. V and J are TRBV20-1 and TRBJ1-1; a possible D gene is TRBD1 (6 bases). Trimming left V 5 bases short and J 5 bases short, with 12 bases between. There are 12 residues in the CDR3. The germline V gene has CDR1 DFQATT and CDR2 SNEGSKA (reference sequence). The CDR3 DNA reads TGCAGTGCTCCCAGGGGAGAAACTGAAGCTTTCTTT. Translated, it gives CSAPRGETEAFF.

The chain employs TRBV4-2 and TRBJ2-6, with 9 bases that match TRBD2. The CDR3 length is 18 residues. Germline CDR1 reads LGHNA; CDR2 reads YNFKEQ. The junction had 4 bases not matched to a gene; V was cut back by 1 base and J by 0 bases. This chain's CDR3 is CASSQGTSESSGANVLTF. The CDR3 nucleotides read TGTGCCAGCAGCCAAGGGACTAGCGAGAGCTCTGGGGCCAACGTCCTGACTTTC.

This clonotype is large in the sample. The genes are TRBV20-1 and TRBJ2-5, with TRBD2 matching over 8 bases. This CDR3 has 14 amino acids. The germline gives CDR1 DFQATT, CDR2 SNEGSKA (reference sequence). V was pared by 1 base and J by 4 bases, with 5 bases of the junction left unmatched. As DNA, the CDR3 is TGCAGTGCTAGAGCGGGGGGGCAGGGAGAGACCCAGTACTTC. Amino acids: CSARAGGQGETQYF.

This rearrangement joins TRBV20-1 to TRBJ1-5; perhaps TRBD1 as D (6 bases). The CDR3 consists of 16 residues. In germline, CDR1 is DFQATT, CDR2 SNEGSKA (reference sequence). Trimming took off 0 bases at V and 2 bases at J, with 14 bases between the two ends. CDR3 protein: CSARDVQGFGNQPQHF. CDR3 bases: TGCAGTGCTAGAGACGTACAGGGCTTTGGCAATCAGCCCCAGCATTTT.

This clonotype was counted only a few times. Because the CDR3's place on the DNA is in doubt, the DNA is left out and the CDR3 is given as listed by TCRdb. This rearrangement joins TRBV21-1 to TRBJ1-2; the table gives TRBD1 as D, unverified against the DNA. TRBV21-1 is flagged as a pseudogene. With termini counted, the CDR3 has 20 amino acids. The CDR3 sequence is CASSFYICSANRGLVYGYTF.

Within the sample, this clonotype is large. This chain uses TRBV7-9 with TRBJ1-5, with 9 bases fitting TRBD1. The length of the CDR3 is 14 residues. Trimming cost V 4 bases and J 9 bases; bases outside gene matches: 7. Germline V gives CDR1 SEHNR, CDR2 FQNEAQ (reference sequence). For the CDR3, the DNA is TGTGCCAGCAGCTATGGACAGGGGCTAGCGCCCCAGCATTTT. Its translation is CASSYGQGLAPQHF.

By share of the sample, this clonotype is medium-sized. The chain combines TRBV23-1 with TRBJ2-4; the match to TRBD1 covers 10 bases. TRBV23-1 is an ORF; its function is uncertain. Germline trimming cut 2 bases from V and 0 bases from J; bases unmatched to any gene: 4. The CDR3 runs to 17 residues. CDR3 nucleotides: TGCGCCAGCAGTCAAAGACAGGGGGCCCTAGCCAAAAACATTCAGTACTTC. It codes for CASSQRQGALAKNIQYF.

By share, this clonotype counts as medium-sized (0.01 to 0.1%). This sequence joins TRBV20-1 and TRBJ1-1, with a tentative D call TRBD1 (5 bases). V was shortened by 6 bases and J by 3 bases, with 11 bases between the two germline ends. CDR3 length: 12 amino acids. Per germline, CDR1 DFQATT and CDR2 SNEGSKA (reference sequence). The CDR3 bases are TGCAGTGCAGGGGTTCGGGACACTGAAGCTTTCTTT. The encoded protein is CSAGVRDTEAFF.

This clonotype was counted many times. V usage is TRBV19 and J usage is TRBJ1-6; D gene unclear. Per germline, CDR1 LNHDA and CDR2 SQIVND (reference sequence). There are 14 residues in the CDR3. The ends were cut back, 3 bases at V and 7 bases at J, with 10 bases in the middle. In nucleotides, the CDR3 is TGTGCCAGTAGTATCTTGACGGAAAATTCACCCCTCCACTTT. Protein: CASSILTENSPLHF. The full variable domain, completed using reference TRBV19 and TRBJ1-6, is DGGITQSPKYLFRKEGQNVTLSCEQNLNHDAMYWYRQDPGQGLRLIYYSQIVNDFQKGDIAEGYSVSREKKESFPLTVTSAQKNPTAFYLCASSILTENSPLHFGNGTRLTVT.

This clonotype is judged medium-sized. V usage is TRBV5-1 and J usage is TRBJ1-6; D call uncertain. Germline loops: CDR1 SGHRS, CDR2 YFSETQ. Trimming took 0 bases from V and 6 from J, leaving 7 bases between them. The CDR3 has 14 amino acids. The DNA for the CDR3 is TGCGCCAGCAGCTTGGATAAGGGTAATTCACCCCTCCACTTT. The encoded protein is CASSLDKGNSPLHF.

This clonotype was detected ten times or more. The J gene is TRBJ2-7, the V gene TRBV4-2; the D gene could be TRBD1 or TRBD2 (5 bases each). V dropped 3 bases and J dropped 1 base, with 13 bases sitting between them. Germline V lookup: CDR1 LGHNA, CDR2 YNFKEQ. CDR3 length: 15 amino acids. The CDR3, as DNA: TGTGCCAGCAGCCATCTCAGGGACGGATCCTACGAGCAGTACTTC. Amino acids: CASSHLRDGSYEQYF.

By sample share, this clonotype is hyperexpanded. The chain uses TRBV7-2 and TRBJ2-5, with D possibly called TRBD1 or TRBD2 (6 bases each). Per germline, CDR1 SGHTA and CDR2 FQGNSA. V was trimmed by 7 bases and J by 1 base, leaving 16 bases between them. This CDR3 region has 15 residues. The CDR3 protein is CASTQRRGPQETQYF. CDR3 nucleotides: TGTGCCAGCACCCAACGCCGGGGGCCCCAAGAGACCCAGTACTTC.

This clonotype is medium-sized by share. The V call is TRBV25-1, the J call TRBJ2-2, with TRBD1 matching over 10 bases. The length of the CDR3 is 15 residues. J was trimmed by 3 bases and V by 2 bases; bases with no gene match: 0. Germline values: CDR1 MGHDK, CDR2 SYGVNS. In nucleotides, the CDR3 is TGTGCCAGCAGTGAAGGGACAGGGGACACCGGGGAGCTGTTTTTT. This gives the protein CASSEGTGDTGELFF.